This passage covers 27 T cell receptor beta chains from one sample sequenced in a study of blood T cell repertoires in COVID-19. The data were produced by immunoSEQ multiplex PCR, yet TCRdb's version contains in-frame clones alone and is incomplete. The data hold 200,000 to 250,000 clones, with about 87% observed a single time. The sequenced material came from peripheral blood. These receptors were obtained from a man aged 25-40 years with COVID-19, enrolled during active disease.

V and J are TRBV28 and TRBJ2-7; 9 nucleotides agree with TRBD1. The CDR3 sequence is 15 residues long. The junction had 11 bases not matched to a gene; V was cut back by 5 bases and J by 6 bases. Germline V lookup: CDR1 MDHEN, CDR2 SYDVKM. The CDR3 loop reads CASSPFGTGYIEQYF. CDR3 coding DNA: TGTGCCAGCAGTCCCTTTGGGACAGGGTACATCGAGCAGTACTTC.

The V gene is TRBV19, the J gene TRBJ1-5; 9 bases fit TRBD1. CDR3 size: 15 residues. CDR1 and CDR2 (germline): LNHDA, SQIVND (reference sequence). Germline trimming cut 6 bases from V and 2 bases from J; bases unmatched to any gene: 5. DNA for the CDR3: TGTGCCAGTAGGGTAACAGGGGGCGGCAATCAGCCCCAGCATTTT. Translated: CASRVTGGGNQPQHF.

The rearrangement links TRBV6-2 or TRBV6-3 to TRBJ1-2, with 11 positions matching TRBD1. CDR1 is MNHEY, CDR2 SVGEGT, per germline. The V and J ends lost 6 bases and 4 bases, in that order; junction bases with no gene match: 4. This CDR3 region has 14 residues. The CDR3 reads CASSGTGGLYGYTF. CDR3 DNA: TGTGCCAGCAGCGGGACAGGGGGACTCTATGGCTACACCTTC.

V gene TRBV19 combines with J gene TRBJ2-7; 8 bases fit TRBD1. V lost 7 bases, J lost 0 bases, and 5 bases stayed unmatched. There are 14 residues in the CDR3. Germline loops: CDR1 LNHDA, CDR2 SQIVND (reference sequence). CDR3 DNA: TGTGCCAGTAAACCCAGGGGGCTCTCCTACGAGCAGTACTTC. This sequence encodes CASKPRGLSYEQYF.

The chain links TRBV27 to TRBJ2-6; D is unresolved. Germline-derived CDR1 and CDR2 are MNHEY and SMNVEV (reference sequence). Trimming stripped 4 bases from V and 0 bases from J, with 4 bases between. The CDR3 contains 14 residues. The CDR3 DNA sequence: TGTGCCAGCAGTTACAGCTCTGGGGCCAACGTCCTGACTTTC. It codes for CASSYSSGANVLTF.

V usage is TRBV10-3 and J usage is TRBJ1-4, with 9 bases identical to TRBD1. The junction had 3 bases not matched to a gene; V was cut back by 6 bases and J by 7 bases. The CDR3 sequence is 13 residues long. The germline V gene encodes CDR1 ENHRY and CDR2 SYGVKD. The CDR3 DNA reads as TGTGCCATCAGGGGACAGGGTTTTGAAAAACTGTTTTTT. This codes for CAIRGQGFEKLFF.

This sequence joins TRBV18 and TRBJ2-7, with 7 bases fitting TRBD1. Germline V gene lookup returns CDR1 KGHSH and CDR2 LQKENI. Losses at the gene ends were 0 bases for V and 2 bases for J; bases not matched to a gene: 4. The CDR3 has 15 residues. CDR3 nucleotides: TGTGCCAGCTCACCACCGACAGGGATCCCCTACGAGCAGTACTTC. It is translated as CASSPPTGIPYEQYF.

The CDR3 protein is CASRRDSRYEQYF. CDR3 DNA sequence: TGTGCCAGCAGAAGGGACAGCCGCTACGAGCAGTACTTC. The V gene is TRBV11-2, the J gene TRBJ2-7; 7 nucleotides match TRBD1. Germline V gene data show CDR1 as SGHAT and CDR2 as FQNNGV. Trimming took 6 bases from V and 3 from J; bases not matched to a gene: 5. This CDR3 contains 13 residues.

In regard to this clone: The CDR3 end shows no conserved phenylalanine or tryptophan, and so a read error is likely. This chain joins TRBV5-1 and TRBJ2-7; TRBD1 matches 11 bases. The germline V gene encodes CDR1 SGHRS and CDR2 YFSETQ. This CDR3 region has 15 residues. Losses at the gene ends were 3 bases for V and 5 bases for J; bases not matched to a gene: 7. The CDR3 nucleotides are TGCGCCAGCAGCTCCTGGACAGGGGGCTGGGACGAGCAGTACCTC. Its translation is CASSSWTGGWDEQYL.

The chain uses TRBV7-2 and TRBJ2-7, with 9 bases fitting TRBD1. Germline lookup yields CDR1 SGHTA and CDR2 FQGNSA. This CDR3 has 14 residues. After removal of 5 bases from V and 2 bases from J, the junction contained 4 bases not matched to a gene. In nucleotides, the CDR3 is TGTGCCAGCAGCGCACAGGGGGCCCCCTACGAGCAGTACTTC. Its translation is CASSAQGAPYEQYF.

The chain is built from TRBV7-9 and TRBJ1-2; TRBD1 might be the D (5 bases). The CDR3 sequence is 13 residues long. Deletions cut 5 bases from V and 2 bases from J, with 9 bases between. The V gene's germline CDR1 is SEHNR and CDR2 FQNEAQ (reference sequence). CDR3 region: CASSPDSNYGYTF. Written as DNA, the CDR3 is TGTGCCAGCAGCCCCGACAGCAACTATGGCTACACCTTC.

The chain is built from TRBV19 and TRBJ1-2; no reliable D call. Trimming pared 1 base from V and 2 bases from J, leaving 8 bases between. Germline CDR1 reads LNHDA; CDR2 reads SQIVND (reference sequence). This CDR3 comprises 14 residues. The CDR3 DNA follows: TGTGCCAGTAGTATAGCCCGACAAAACTATGGCTACACCTTC. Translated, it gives CASSIARQNYGYTF.

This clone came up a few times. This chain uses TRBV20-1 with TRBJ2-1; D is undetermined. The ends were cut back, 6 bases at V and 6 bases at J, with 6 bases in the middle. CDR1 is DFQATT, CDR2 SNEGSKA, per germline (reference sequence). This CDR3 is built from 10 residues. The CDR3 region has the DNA TGCAGTGCGTCTCTCAATGAGCAGTTCTTC. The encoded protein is CSASLNEQFF.

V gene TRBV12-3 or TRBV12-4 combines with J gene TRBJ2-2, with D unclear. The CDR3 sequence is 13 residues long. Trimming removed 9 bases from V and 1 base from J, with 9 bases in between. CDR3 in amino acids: CASLRRNTGELFF. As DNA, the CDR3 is TGTGCCAGTCTCCGTCGGAACACCGGGGAGCTGTTTTTT.

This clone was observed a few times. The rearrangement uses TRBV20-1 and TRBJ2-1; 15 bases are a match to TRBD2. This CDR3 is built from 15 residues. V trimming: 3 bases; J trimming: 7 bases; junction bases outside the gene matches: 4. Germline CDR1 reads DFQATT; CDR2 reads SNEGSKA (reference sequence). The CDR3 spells CSASRGLAGGNEQFF. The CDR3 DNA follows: TGCAGTGCTAGTAGGGGACTAGCGGGAGGAAATGAGCAGTTCTTC.

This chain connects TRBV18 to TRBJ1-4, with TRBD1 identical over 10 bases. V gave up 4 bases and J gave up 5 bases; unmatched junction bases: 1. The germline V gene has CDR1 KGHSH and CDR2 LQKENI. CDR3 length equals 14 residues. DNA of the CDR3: TGTGCCAGCTCACGGGACAGGGGAAATGAAAAACTGTTTTTT. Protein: CASSRDRGNEKLFF.

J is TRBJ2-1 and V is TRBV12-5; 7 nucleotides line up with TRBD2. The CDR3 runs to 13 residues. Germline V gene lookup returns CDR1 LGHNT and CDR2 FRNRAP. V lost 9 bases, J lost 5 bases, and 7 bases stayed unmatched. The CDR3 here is CASYSGENNEQFF. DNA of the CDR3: TGTGCTAGCTACAGCGGGGAGAACAATGAGCAGTTCTTC.

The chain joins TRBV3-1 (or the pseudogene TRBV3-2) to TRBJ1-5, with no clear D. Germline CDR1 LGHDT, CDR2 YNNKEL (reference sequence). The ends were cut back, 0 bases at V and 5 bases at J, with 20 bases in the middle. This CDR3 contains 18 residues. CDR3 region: CASSQDWRERYIDQPQHF. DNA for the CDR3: TGTGCCAGCAGCCAAGATTGGAGGGAGCGGTATATTGATCAGCCCCAGCATTTT.

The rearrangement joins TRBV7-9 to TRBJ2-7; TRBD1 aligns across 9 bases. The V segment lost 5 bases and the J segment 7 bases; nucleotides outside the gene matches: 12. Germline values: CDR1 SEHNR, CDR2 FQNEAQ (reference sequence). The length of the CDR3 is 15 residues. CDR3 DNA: TGTGCCAGCAGCCCAGGGACAGGGCTTTTAGGGGAGCAGTACTTC. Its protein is CASSPGTGLLGEQYF.

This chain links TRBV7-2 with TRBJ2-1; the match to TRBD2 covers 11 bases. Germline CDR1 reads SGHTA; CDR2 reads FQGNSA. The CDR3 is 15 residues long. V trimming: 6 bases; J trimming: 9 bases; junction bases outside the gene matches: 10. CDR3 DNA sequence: TGTGCCAGCAGTTTTTTAGCGGGGGGGCCGAGTGAGCAGTTCTTC. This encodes CASSFLAGGPSEQFF.

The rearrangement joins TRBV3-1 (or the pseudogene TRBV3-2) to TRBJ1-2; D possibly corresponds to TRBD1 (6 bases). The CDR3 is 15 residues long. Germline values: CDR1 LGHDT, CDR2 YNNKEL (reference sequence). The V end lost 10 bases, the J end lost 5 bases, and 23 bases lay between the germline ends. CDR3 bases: TGTGCCACCTCAGGCGGGGGGCGGAGGGCGTATGGCTACACCTTC. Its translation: CATSGGGRRAYGYTF.

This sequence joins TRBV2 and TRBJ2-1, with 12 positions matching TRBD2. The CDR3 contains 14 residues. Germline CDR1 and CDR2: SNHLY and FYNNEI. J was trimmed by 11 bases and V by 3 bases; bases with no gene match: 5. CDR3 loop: CASSDILAGGKQFF. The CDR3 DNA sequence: TGTGCCAGCAGTGATATTCTAGCGGGAGGGAAGCAGTTCTTC. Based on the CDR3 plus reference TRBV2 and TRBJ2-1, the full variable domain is EPEVTQTPSHQVTQMGQEVILRCVPISNHLYFYWYRQILGQKVEFLVSFYNNEISEKSEIFDDQFSVERPDGSNFTLKIRSTKLEDSAMYFCASSDILAGGKQFFGPGTRLTVL.

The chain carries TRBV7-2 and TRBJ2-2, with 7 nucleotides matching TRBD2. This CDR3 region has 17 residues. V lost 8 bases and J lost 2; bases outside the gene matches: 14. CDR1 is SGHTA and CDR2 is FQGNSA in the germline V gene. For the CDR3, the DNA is TGTGCCAGCCTTATACGCCGGGACTACATCAACACCGGGGAGCTGTTTTTT. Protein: CASLIRRDYINTGELFF.

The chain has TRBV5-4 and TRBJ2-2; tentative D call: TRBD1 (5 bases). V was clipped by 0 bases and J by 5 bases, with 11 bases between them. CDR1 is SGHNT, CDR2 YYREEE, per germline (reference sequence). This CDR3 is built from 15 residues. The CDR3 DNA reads TGTGCCAGCAGCTTGGGGGGCGGCCTAACCGGGGAGCTGTTTTTT. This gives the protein CASSLGGGLTGELFF.

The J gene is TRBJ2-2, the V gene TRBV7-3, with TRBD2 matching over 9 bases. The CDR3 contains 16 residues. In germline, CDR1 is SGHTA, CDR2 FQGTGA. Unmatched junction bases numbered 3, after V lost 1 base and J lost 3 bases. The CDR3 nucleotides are TGTGCCAGCAGCTTAATCCGCGGGGGGGACACCGGGGAGCTGTTTTTT. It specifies CASSLIRGGDTGELFF.

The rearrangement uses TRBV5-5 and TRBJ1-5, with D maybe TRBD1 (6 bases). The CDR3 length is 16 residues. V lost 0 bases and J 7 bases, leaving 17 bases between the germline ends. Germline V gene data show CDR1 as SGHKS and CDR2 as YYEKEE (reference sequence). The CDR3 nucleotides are TGTGCCAGCAGCTTGGCCCCCCCACAGGGCGGGCAGCCCCAGCATTTT. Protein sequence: CASSLAPPQGGQPQHF.

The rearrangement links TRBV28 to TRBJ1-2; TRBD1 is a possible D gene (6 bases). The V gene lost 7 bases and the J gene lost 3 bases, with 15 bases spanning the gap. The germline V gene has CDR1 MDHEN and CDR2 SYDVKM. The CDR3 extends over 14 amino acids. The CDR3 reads CASTIGGHHYGYTF. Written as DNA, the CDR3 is TGTGCCAGCACTATCGGGGGGCACCACTATGGCTACACCTTC.